A selection of T cell receptor beta chains follows, all from one sample in a study of blood T cells in healthy people across ages. In TCRdb, the 5' RACE reads were re-called with MiXCR into one record per CDR3 protein. The table includes around 1.7 million distinct CDR3 sequences, 28% detected once. The sequenced material came from blood. Receptor source: a woman aged 30 to 39 in good health. Each CDR3 is given with its conserved first and last residue. Fields, in order: V gene, J gene, CDR3 length, D gene, clone size, CDR3 DNA, CDR3 protein. A D gene is named only where the DNA matches it firmly. Size is stated for part of the rows, as once, few or many counts, or as a class when the clone is expanded.

>TRBV11-2|TRBJ2-1|15|-|few
TGTGCCAGCAGCTTAGCGGAAAGGGGGGTCGATGAGCAGTTCTTC
CASSLAERGVDEQFF
>TRBV6-4|TRBJ2-3|15|-|few
TGTGCCAGCAGTGACTCGATATCCCCCGGGGCCTATCGGTATTTT
CASSDSISPGAYRYF
>TRBV3-1|TRBJ1-4|16|-|few
TGTGCCAGCAGCCTCGGGGGCGCAGGAACTAATGAAAAACTGTTTTTT
CASSLGGAGTNEKLFF
>TRBV29-1|TRBJ2-4|14|-|many
TGCAGCGTTGAAACAGGGTATGACAAAAACATTCAGTACTTC
CSVETGYDKNIQYF
>TRBV5-6|TRBJ2-5|16|-|-
TGTGCCAGCAGTTTAGGGGTGGGACCTACCCAAGAGACCCAGTACTTC
CASSLGVGPTQETQYF
>TRBV28|TRBJ2-3|18|TRBD2|few
TGTGCCAGCCGCTCCGTATTGGGGAGTAGCGGGGTTACAGATACGCAGTATTTT
CASRSVLGSSGVTDTQYF
>TRBV5-1|TRBJ2-5|14|-|-
TGCGCCAGCAGCTCCCCGGGGTCACATGGGACCCAGTACTTC
CASSSPGSHGTQYF
>TRBV6-2/TRBV6-3|TRBJ2-5|11|TRBD1|many
TGTGCCAGCAACCTAGGGGGCAAGCAGTACTTC
CASNLGGKQYF
>TRBV20-1|TRBJ1-2|14|TRBD1|-
TGCAGTGCCAGCCCTGGACAGGGGGCAGCTGGCTACACCTTC
CSASPGQGAAGYTF
>TRBV7-9|TRBJ1-5|13|-|few
TGTGCCGGCAGCCTAGGGGGGGCCCAGCCCCAGCATTTT
CAGSLGGAQPQHF
>TRBV5-1|TRBJ1-4|15|TRBD1|-
TGCGCCAGCAGCAGGACCGGGACAGATGATGAAAAACTGTTTTTT
CASSRTGTDDEKLFF
>TRBV14|TRBJ2-5|13|-|-
TGTGCCAGCAGCCAAGAAACGGAGGAGACCCAGTACTTC
CASSQETEETQYF
>TRBV20-1|TRBJ2-1|14|TRBD2|-
TGCAGTGTCAGGAATTGGCGGGAGGGCAGTGAGCAGTTCTTC
CSVRNWREGSEQFF
>TRBV29-1|TRBJ2-7|12|-|many
TGCAGCGTCCCCTCGGGCGGCTACGAGCAGTACTTC
CSVPSGGYEQYF
>TRBV12-3/TRBV12-4|TRBJ1-5|16|-|-
TGTGCCAGCAGTTTATGGCAGGGCGGGGGTCGGCAGCCCCAGCATTTT
CASSLWQGGGRQPQHF
>TRBV3-1|TRBJ2-5|14|-|few
TGTGCCAGCAGCCAAGGGGGGCTGAATACTGAGCAGTACTTC
CASSQGGLNTEQYF
>TRBV5-1|TRBJ2-7|16|-|-
TGCGCCAGCAGCTCGGAGACGAGGGGGTTCCCCTACGAGCAGTACTTC
CASSSETRGFPYEQYF
>TRBV3-1|TRBJ2-3|17|-|-
TGTGCCAGCAGCCATTCCGTCCCGGGACCCCACAAGAATACGCAGTATTTT
CASSHSVPGPHKNTQYF
>TRBV6-5|TRBJ2-4|19|-|many
TGTGCCAGCAGTTCCACAAATGACAGGAGCGAACTAGCCAAAAACATTCAGTACTTC
CASSSTNDRSELAKNIQYF
>TRBV12-3/TRBV12-4|TRBJ1-1|16|-|few
TGTGCCAGCAGTTTAACCTGGGATTCGGATCGCACTGAAGCTTTCTTT
CASSLTWDSDRTEAFF
>TRBV9|TRBJ2-7|14|-|-
TGTGCCAGCAGCGTGCACGGGAGCTCCTACGAGCAGTACTTC
CASSVHGSSYEQYF
>TRBV12-5|TRBJ2-5|17|-|few
TGTGCTAGTGGTTTGGGACACCAAGGGGCGGACCAAGAGACCCAGTACTTC
CASGLGHQGADQETQYF
>TRBV4-3|TRBJ1-2|14|-|few
TGCGCCAGCAGCCATCCCGGGACGGACTATGGCTACACCTTC
CASSHPGTDYGYTF
>TRBV7-9|TRBJ2-1|15|TRBD2|-
TGTGCCAGCAGCACCTCTAGCGGGTTTTACAATGAGCAGTTCTTC
CASSTSSGFYNEQFF
>TRBV5-1|TRBJ2-7|14|TRBD1|few
TGCGCCAGCAGCCCTCCGGGACAGGGCCCCGAGCAGTACTTC
CASSPPGQGPEQYF
>TRBV21-1|TRBJ1-6|14|-|-
TGTGCCAGCAGCAAAGGACAGACCAATTCACCCCTCCACTTT
CASSKGQTNSPLHF
>TRBV6-5|TRBJ2-2|14|TRBD2|few
TGTGCCAGCAGAATGGCGGGAGGCGCCGGGGAGCTGTTTTTT
CASRMAGGAGELFF
>TRBV7-2|TRBJ2-1|15|-|-
TGTGCCAGCAGCGCCCAGGGGGGGGTCTACAATGAGCAGTTCTTC
CASSAQGGVYNEQFF
>TRBV7-2|TRBJ2-3|15|TRBD1|-
TGTGCCAGCAGCTTAAGTCTCGGACGGACAGGGGGGGAGTATTTT
CASSLSLGRTGGEYF
>TRBV5-4|TRBJ1-5|15|-|-
TGTGCCAGCAGCTTGGCCCACAGGGAGCGCCAGCCCCAGCATTTT
CASSLAHRERQPQHF
>TRBV20-1|TRBJ2-7|14|TRBD1|many
TGCAGTGCTACACTTCCGGGACAGGGTAACGAGCAGTACTTC
CSATLPGQGNEQYF
>TRBV5-1|TRBJ1-3|16|TRBD1|few
TGCGCCAGCAGCTTGGATGGGACAGGGGCTGGAAACACCATATATTTT
CASSLDGTGAGNTIYF
>TRBV6-2/TRBV6-3|TRBJ2-7|14|-|few
TGTGCCGGCAAGCCCATTTCAAGGACCTACGAGCAGTACTTC
CAGKPISRTYEQYF
>TRBV14|TRBJ2-2|13|-|-
TGTGCCAGCAGTCCGGTATTTCGCGGGGAGCTGTTTTTT
CASSPVFRGELFF
>TRBV6-1|TRBJ2-4|13|TRBD1|-
TGTGCCAGCAGGGCCGGGACAGCGCCTGAGCAGTACTTC
CASRAGTAPEQYF
>TRBV12-3/TRBV12-4|TRBJ1-5|14|TRBD1|-
TGTGCCAGCAGTCTAGGGGGCGGGCAACAGCCCCAGCATTTT
CASSLGGGQQPQHF